A single sample is the source of the 7 T cell receptor beta chains below, sequenced in a study of cytomegalovirus exposure and HLA in healthy donors. Generated by immunoSEQ multiplex PCR, the TCRdb table keeps only in-frame clones and is missing some. The sample carries some 330,000 clones, roughly 85% recorded once. The sample was PBMCs. These receptors all stem from a woman aged 18-35 years in good health and CMV-seronegative.

This sequence joins TRBV4-2 and TRBJ2-2, with TRBD2 matching 11 bases. The V gene end was trimmed by 0 bases and the J gene end by 4 bases; junction bases not matched to a gene: 4. CDR3 size: 17 residues. Germline loops: CDR1 LGHNA, CDR2 YNFKEQ. CDR3 loop: CASSQDKGTSGTGELFF. The CDR3 DNA follows: TGTGCCAGCAGCCAAGATAAGGGGACTAGCGGCACCGGGGAGCTGTTTTTT.

This clone was observed a single time. The chain joins TRBV27 to TRBJ1-2; D gene ambiguous. V was clipped by 8 bases and J by 0 bases, with 13 bases between them. CDR3 length: 14 amino acids. Looked up from germline, CDR1 is MNHEY and CDR2 is SMNVEV (reference sequence). The CDR3 DNA reads as TGTGCCAGCGGTAAACCCGTAGCTAACTATGGCTACACCTTC. It codes for CASGKPVANYGYTF.

The chain has TRBV28 and TRBJ2-7; possible D gene TRBD1, 6 bases. V was pared by 5 bases and J by 13 bases, with 21 bases between. From germline, CDR1 is MDHEN and CDR2 SYDVKM. There are 13 residues in the CDR3. This CDR3 reads CASSSYGQTEGYF. The CDR3 DNA reads as TGTGCCAGCAGTAGTTACGGACAGACCGAGGGCTACTTC.

This chain uses TRBV19 with TRBJ1-1; weak D call: TRBD1 (6 bases). Germline CDR1 is LNHDA and CDR2 is SQIVND (reference sequence). Deletions cut 7 bases from V and 3 bases from J, with 9 bases between. The CDR3 contains 12 residues. The CDR3: CASKDSDTEAFF. The DNA of the CDR3 is TGTGCCAGTAAGGACAGTGACACTGAAGCTTTCTTT.

The V gene is TRBV5-1, the J gene TRBJ1-1; D remains unclear. The CDR3 has 13 amino acids. Germline V CDR1 and CDR2: SGHRS, YFSETQ. V was pared by 5 bases and J by 2 bases, with 10 bases between. For the CDR3, the DNA is TGCGCCAGCAGACCAGGAACTAACACTGAAGCTTTCTTT. Amino acids: CASRPGTNTEAFF.

V gene TRBV5-1 combines with J gene TRBJ2-3; maybe TRBD1 (6 bases). CDR1 SGHRS and CDR2 YFSETQ come from the germline V gene. This CDR3 has 16 residues. Trimming took 4 bases from V and 0 from J, leaving 15 bases between them. The CDR3 coding sequence is TGCGCCAGCAGCGCCCCTGGGCAGGGGAGCACAGATACGCAGTATTTT. It encodes CASSAPGQGSTDTQYF.

The chain couples TRBV28 to TRBJ1-2, with D hard to call. There are 10 residues in the CDR3. V was clipped by 9 bases and J by 8 bases, with 10 bases between them. The germline V gene encodes CDR1 MDHEN and CDR2 SYDVKM. DNA for the CDR3: TGTGCCAGTGGGCCGGGAGGCTACACCTTC. Translating it yields CASGPGGYTF.